This TCR beta chain was identified during a study (dated by TCRdb to the early 2010s). For sequencing, an Illumina Genome Analyzer IIx was employed. TCRdb trimmed the raw reads at Q25, called clones with MiXCR and kept productive beta chains. Every distinct CDR3 protein forms one entry, paired with its most common genes and DNA. The sample yields about 15,000 distinct CDR3 sequences; about 35% were counted once. About 16% of the sample is in the top ten clones. This clonotype was picked up a small number of times. What antigen it recognizes has not been identified. No much larger clonotype is one base removed from it; base qualities were not supplied. Looking up the germline V gene yields CDR1 SGHDN and CDR2 FVKESK. Counted from cysteine to phenylalanine, this CDR3 has 15 amino acids. The DNA shown is the 45-base CDR3, in frame from base 1. V is trimmed back by 3 bases and J by 10 bases, and the junction contains 11 bases that no gene match accounts for.

The TCR sequence derives from a human donor. Sequencing was performed on blood. The chain employs TRBV14 and TRBJ2-1; TRBD1 matches 8 bases in the middle. The DNA is TGTGCCAGCAGCCAGCTTCGACAGGGGCGGCGGGAGCAGTTCTTC. This gives the protein CASSQLRQGRREQFF.